This T cell receptor (beta chain) was profiled in a study of cytomegalovirus exposure and HLA in healthy donors. Study as a whole: HLA-typed donors contributed 80 million to 85 million unique TCRs, which were held in an early data release.

The PCR was carried out with 60 Vbeta primers and 13 Jbeta primers. Measured with immunoSEQ multiplex PCR; TCRdb has only the in-frame clones, and not every one. The data show approximately 220,000 clones, with over 65% seen just once and approximately 0.63% held by the top ten. This CDR3 contains 14 residues. Trimming removed 3 bases from V and 1 base from J, with 10 bases in between. Germline CDR1 is SGDLS and CDR2 is YYNGEE. The clonotype originates from a man aged 18 to 30 in good health and CMV-seronegative. The rearrangement joins TRBV9 to TRBJ2-5, with a possible D match to TRBD1 (7 bases). Sequencing input: PBMCs. The CDR3 nucleotides are TGTGCCAGCAGCGGGGGGGACAGCCAAGAGACCCAGTACTTC. This encodes CASSGGDSQETQYF.